This entry concerns a single T cell receptor (beta chain). The antigen is not known. This specimen belongs to a study of blood T cells in healthy people across ages. About the research overall: Template switching captured about one barcoded beta molecule per two T cells. Overall study results and limits: Donor CMV infection status was unknown, possibly confounding age-related changes in expanded clonotypes.

A second PCR of 7 to 11 cycles used a sample-barcoded 5' primer and a J-beta primer mix. MiXCR, run by TCRdb on the 5' RACE reads, gives a single entry per CDR3 protein. The sample has hundreds of thousands of distinct CDR3 sequences; 22% are singletons. The study isolated at least 6.5 million PBMCs from each sample. The length of the CDR3 is 15 residues. From germline, CDR1 is SGHTA and CDR2 FQGNSA. The source is a man aged 70 or older in good health. Sequencing input: blood. This rearrangement joins TRBV7-2 to TRBJ2-1; 8 bases agree with TRBD2. TRBJ2-5 explains the end of the DNA better; the J call may be wrong. The CDR3 DNA follows: TGTGCCAGCAGCTTAAGCGGGAGTTCCAAAGAGACCCAGTACTTC. This translates into CASSLSGSSKETQYF.